The text below deals with one T cell receptor (beta chain). Every isolated RNA sample was fully reverse transcribed, so sequencing captured expressed TCRB transcripts. Repertoires were generated with immunoSEQ multiplex PCR, while TCRdb's copy carries only in-frame clones and drops some. The sample has under 400,000 clones; less than 20% are singletons. The sample is drawn from a study of beta chain features in type 1 diabetes. Study information: Healthy donors resembled patients in age, gender and cell yields.

Trimming removed 6 bases at V and 4 bases at J, with 10 bases between. Germline-derived CDR1 and CDR2 are MNHNY and SVGAGI (reference sequence). The CDR3 is made up of 12 amino acids. The material sequenced was naive CD4+ T cells from blood. This rearrangement joins TRBV6-6 to TRBJ2-7, with D perhaps matching TRBD1 (6 bases). This clonotype was obtained from a woman aged 18-29 years in good health. In nucleotides, the CDR3 is TGTGCCAGCAGCCTCACAGGGTACGAGCAGTACTTC. This gives the protein CASSLTGYEQYF.